Only one count was recorded for the clone carrying this T cell receptor (beta chain). Per the original data handling: Nucleated cell counts were estimated from reference gene primer amplification. Here immunoSEQ multiplex PCR was the method, and the copy in TCRdb shows in-frame clones only, minus some. V and J calls and clone size follow that table, whereas D and trimming were derived from the DNA. This table holds 200,000 to 300,000 clones, 85% found once. This specimen comes from a study of blood T cell repertoires in COVID-19. The source material was peripheral blood. This clonotype was obtained from a woman in her sixties or seventies with active or convalescent COVID-19.

CDR3 bases: TGTGCCAGCAGTCCCTACCGGGAAACGACCTACGAGCAGTACTTC. Its translation is CASSPYRETTYEQYF. The chain couples TRBV6-5 to TRBJ2-7, with D possibly being TRBD2 (5 bases). V was clipped by 5 bases and J by 2 bases, with 16 bases between them. The CDR3 sequence is 15 residues long. CDR1 and CDR2 from the germline V gene are MNHEY and SVGAGI.